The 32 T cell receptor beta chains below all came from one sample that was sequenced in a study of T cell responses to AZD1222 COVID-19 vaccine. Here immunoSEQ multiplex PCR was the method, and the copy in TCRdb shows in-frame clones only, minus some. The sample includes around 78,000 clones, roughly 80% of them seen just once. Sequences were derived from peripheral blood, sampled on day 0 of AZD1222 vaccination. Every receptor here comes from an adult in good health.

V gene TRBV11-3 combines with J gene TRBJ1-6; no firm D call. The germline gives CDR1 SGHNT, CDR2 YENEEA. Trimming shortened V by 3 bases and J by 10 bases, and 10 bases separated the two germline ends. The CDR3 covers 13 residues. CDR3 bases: TGTGCCAGCAGCTTTGGTCCGGACTCACCCCTCCACTTT. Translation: CASSFGPDSPLHF.

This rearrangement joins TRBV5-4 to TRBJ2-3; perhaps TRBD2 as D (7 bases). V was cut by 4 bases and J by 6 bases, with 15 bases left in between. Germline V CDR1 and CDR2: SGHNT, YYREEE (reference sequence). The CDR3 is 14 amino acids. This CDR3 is CASSGAGAPDTQYF. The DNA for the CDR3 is TGTGCCAGCAGCGGGGCGGGGGCCCCGGATACGCAGTATTTT.

This chain's CDR3 is CASSADRGSRNTIYF. For the CDR3, the DNA is TGCGCCAGCAGCGCGGACAGGGGAAGTAGAAACACCATATATTTT. This chain joins TRBV4-3 and TRBJ1-3; 9 nucleotides line up with TRBD1. V gave up 5 bases and J gave up 5 bases; unmatched junction bases: 7. The CDR3 consists of 15 residues. CDR1 LGHNA and CDR2 YSLEER come from the germline V gene.

The CDR3 DNA sequence: TGTGCCAGCAGCCAACATCGCTATCGGGCGCAGTATTTT. Translation: CASSQHRYRAQYF. J is TRBJ2-3 and V is TRBV3-1 (or the pseudogene TRBV3-2); D remains ambiguous. Trimming pared 2 bases from V and 10 bases from J, leaving 13 bases between. This CDR3 region has 13 residues. Germline V gene sequence: CDR1 LGHDT, CDR2 YNNKEL (reference sequence).

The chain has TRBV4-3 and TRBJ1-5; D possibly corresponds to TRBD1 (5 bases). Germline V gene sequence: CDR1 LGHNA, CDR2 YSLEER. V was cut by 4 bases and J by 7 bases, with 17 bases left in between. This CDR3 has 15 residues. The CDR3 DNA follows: TGCGCCAGCAGCCCCAGCCTGGTAGGGGAGCAGCCCCAGCATTTT. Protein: CASSPSLVGEQPQHF.

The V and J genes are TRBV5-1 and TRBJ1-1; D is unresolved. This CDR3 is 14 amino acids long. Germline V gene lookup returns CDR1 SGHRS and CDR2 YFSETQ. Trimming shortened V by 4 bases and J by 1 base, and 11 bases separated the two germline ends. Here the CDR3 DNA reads TGCGCCAGCAGCCCGGACCCCCAGAACACTGAAGCTTTCTTT. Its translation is CASSPDPQNTEAFF.

Written as DNA, the CDR3 is TGTGCCAGTAGTATGTTGTCGAACACTGAAGCTTTCTTT. Protein: CASSMLSNTEAFF. The J gene is TRBJ1-1, the V gene TRBV19, with no clear D. The length of the CDR3 is 13 residues. Trimming stripped 3 bases from V and 1 base from J, with 6 bases between. Germline CDR1 is LNHDA and CDR2 is SQIVND (reference sequence).

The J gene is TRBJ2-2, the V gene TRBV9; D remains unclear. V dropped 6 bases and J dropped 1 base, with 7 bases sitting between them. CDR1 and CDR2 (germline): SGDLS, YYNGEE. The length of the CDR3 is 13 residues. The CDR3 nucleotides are TGTGCCAGCAAGGCAGGGAACACCGGGGAGCTGTTTTTT. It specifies CASKAGNTGELFF.

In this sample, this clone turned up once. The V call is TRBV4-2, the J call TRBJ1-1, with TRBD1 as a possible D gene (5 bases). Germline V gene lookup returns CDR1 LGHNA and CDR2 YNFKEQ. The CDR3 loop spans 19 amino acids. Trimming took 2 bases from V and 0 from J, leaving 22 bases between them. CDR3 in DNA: TGTGCCAGCAGCCAATCCCTTGTATGGCAGGGACGCATGAACACTGAAGCTTTCTTT. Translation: CASSQSLVWQGRMNTEAFF.

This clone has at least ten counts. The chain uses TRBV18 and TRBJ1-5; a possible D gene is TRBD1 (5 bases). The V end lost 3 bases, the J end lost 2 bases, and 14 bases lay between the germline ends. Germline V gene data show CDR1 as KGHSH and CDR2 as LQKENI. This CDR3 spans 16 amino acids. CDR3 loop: CASSPPVSRGNQPQHF. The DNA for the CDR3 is TGTGCCAGCTCACCGCCAGTAAGCAGGGGCAATCAGCCCCAGCATTTT.

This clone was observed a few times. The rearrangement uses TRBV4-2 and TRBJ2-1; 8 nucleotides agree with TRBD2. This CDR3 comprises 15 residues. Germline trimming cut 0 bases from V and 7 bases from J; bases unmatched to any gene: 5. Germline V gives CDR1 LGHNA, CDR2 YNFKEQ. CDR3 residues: CASSQDPGGPNEQFF. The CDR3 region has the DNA TGTGCCAGCAGCCAAGACCCGGGGGGGCCGAATGAGCAGTTCTTC.

The CDR3 loop reads CASGLGQGDQPQHF. CDR3 DNA sequence: TGTGCTAGTGGTTTGGGCCAGGGTGATCAGCCCCAGCATTTT. The rearrangement uses TRBV12-5 and TRBJ1-5, with D perhaps matching TRBD1 (5 bases). The CDR3 loop spans 14 amino acids. V dropped 1 base and J dropped 5 bases, with 9 bases sitting between them. In germline, CDR1 is LGHNT, CDR2 FRNRAP.

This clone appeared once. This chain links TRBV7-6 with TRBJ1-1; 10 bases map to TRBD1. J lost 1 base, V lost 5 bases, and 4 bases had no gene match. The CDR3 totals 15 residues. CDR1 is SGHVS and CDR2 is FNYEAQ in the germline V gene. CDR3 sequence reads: CASSKRQGANTEAFF. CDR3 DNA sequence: TGTGCCAGCAGCAAAAGACAGGGGGCGAACACTGAAGCTTTCTTT. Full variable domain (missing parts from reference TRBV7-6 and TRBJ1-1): GAGVSQSPRYKVTKRGQDVALRCDPISGHVSLYWYRQALGQGPEFLTYFNYEAQQDKSGLPNDRFSAERPEGSISTLTIQRTEQRDSAMYRCASSKRQGANTEAFFGQGTRLTVV.

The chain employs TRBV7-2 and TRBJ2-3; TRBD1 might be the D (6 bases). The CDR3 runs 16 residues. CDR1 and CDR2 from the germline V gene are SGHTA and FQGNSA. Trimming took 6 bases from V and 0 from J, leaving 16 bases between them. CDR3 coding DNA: TGTGCCAGCAGTTCCACAGGGCCCCTTAGCACAGATACGCAGTATTTT. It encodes CASSSTGPLSTDTQYF.

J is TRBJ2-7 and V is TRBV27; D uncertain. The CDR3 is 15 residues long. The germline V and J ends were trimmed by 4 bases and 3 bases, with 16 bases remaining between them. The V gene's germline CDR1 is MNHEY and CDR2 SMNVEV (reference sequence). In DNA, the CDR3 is TGTGCCAGCAGTTCACGTGGGATAGAAGTCTACGAGCAGTACTTC. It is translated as CASSSRGIEVYEQYF.

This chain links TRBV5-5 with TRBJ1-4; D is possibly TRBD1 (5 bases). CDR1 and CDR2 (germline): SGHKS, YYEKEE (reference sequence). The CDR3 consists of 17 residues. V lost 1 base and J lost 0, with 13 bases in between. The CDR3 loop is CASSLLGVTSTNEKLFF. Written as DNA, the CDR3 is TGTGCCAGCAGCTTGTTAGGGGTGACATCAACTAATGAAAAACTGTTTTTT.

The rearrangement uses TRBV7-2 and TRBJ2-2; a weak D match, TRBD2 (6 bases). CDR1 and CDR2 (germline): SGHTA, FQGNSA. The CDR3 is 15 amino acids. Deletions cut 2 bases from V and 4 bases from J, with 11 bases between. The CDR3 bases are TGTGCCAGCAGCTTAATACTAGCTACCACCGGGGAGCTGTTTTTT. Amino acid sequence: CASSLILATTGELFF.

The CDR3 loop reads CAWSVGQHGYTF. CDR3 sequence (DNA): TGTGCCTGGAGTGTCGGACAGCATGGCTACACCTTC. This rearrangement joins TRBV30 to TRBJ1-2; D is possibly TRBD1 (6 bases). Trimming took 0 bases from V and 6 from J, leaving 8 bases between them. Germline CDR1 GTSNPN, CDR2 SVGIG (reference sequence). The CDR3 sequence is 12 residues long. Complete variable domain (other parts from reference TRBV30 and TRBJ1-2): SQTIHQWPATLVQPVGSPLSLECTVEGTSNPNLYWYRQAAGRGLQLLFYSVGIGQISSEVPQNLSASRPQDRQFILSSKKLLLSDSGFYLCAWSVGQHGYTFGSGTRLTVV.

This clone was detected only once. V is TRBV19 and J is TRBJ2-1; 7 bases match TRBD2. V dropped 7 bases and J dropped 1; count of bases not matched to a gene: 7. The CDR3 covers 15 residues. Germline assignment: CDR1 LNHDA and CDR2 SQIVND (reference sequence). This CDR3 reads CASNLNGGSYNEQFF. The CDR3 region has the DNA TGTGCCAGTAACCTAAACGGGGGGTCCTACAATGAGCAGTTCTTC.

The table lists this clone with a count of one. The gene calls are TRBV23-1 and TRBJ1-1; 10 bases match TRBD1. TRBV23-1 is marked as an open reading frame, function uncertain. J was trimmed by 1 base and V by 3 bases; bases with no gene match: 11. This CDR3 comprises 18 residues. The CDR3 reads CASSHPGGTGAENTEAFF. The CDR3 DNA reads TGCGCCAGCAGTCACCCGGGGGGGACAGGGGCAGAGAACACTGAAGCTTTCTTT.

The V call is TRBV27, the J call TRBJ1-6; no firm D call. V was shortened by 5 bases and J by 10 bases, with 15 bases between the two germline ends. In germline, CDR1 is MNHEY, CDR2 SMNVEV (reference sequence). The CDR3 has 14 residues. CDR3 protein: CASSPPGMRSPLHF. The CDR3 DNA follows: TGTGCCAGCAGTCCGCCTGGGATGAGGTCACCCCTCCACTTT.

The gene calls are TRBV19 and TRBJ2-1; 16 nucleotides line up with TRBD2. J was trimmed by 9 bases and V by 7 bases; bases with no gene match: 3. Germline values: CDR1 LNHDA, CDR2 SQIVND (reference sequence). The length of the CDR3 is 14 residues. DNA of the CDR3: TGTGCCAGTAAAGGGACTAGCGGGAGGGGTGAGCAGTTCTTC. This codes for CASKGTSGRGEQFF.

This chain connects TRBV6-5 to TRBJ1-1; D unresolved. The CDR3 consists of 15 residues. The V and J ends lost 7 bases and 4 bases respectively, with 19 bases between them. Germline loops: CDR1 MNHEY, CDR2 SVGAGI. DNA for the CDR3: TGTGCCAGCACTCAACCAAGGGATATGGTCACTGAAGCTTTCTTT. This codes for CASTQPRDMVTEAFF.

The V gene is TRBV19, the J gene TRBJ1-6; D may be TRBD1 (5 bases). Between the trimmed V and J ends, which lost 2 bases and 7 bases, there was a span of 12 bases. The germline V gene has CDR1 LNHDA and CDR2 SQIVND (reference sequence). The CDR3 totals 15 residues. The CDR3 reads CASSIQPQANSPLHF. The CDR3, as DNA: TGTGCCAGTAGTATACAGCCACAGGCCAATTCACCCCTCCACTTT.

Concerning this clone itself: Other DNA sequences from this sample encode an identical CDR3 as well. The CDR3 DNA sequence: TGTGCCAGCAGCCCCACAGATACGCAGTATTTT. Protein sequence: CASSPTDTQYF. The chain carries TRBV7-9 and TRBJ2-3; no firm D call. V lost 5 bases, J lost 2 bases, and 2 bases lay in between. Germline V lookup: CDR1 SEHNR, CDR2 FQNEAQ (reference sequence). The CDR3 is 11 amino acids.

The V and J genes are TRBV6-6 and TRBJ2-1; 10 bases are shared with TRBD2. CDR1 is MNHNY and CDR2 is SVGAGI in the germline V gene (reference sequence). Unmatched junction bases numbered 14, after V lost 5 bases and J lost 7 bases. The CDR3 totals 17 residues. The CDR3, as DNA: TGTGCCAGCAGTACGGCAGAGGAGCTAGCGGGAGCTAATGAGCAGTTCTTC. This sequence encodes CASSTAEELAGANEQFF.

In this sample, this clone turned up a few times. The CDR3, as DNA: TGTGCCAGCAGCTTAGCGGGCAGCCAAGAGACCCAGTACTTC. Translating gives CASSLAGSQETQYF. V is TRBV7-2 and J is TRBJ2-5; D not resolved. V was clipped by 0 bases and J by 1 base, with 6 bases between them. CDR1 and CDR2 from the germline V gene are SGHTA and FQGNSA. The CDR3 consists of 14 residues.

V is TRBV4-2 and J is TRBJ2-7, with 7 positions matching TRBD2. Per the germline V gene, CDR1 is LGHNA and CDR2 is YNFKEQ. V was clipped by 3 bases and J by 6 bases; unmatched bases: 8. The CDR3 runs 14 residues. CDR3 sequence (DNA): TGTGCCAGCAGCCATTGGGGGACTATTCCCGAGCAGTACTTC. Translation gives CASSHWGTIPEQYF.

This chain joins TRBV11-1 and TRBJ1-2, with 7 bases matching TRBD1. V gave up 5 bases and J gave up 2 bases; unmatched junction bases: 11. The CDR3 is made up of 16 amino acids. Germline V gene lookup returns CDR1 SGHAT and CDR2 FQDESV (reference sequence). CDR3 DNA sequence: TGTGCCAGCAGCCACACTGACAGGGCTTTCAACTATGGCTACACCTTC. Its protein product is CASSHTDRAFNYGYTF.

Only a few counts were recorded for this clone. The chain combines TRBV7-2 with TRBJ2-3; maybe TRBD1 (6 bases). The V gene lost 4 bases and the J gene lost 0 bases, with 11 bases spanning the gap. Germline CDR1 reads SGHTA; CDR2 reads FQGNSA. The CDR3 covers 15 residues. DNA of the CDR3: TGTGCCAGCAGCTCGATGGGGACAAGCACAGATACGCAGTATTTT. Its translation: CASSSMGTSTDTQYF.

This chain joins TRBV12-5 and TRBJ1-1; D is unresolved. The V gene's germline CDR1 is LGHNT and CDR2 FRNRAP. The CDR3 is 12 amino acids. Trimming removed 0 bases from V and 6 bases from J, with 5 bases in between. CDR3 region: CASGLVGAEAFF. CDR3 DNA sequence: TGTGCTAGTGGTTTGGTTGGCGCTGAAGCTTTCTTT.

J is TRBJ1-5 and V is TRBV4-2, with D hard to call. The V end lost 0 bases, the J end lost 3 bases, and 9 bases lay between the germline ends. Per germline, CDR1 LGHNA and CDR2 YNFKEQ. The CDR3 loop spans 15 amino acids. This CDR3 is CASSQDLPVNQPQHF. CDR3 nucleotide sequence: TGTGCCAGCAGCCAAGATTTACCCGTCAATCAGCCCCAGCATTTT.